The sequence of this TCR beta chain was determined in a study of vaccination and CD4 T cells after COVID-19. The V and J ends lost 5 bases and 3 bases respectively, with 11 bases between them. There are 14 residues in the CDR3. CDR1 is LNHDA, CDR2 SQIVND, per germline (reference sequence). Sample time point: late sampling 161 to 241 days after vaccination in three convalescent patients. TCRdb reanalysed the PCR reads using MiXCR and keeps one entry per CDR3 protein. The sample records roughly 28,000 distinct CDR3 sequences, approximately 53% being singletons. The sequence came from a human donor who had recovered from COVID-19. The sequencing here drew on CD4+ T cells from blood, taken about 7 months after SARS-CoV-2 vaccination. This chain links TRBV19 with TRBJ1-5; D possibly corresponds to TRBD1 (6 bases). The CDR3 DNA sequence: TGTGCCAGTAGTTGGACAGCCATCAATCAGCCCCAGCATTTT. Its protein is CASSWTAINQPQHF.